The 4 T cell receptor beta chains in this list originate from one sample, sequenced in a study of T cells after yellow fever vaccination. TCRdb recomputed calls from the 5' RACE reads with MiXCR, one row per CDR3 protein. This sample has approximately 450,000 distinct CDR3 sequences, with about 17% found just once. The sequenced sample was PBMCs, obtained before the yellow fever booster vaccination. Source of these receptors: a man between 18 and 29 years old who received the YFV17D yellow fever vaccine.

This clonotype was found a few times. The rearrangement joins TRBV10-1 to TRBJ2-7, with D tentatively TRBD1 (6 bases). This CDR3 comprises 14 residues. V lost 3 bases and J lost 0, with 9 bases in between. Germline lookup yields CDR1 WNHNN and CDR2 SYGVQD (reference sequence). Here the CDR3 DNA reads TGCGCCAGCAGTGAAAAAGGGGGCTCCTACGAGCAGTACTTC. Its protein product is CASSEKGGSYEQYF.

This clonotype was seen a few times. The chain has TRBV6-2 or TRBV6-3 and TRBJ2-1; the match to TRBD2 covers 8 bases. The CDR3 contains 16 residues. V was pared by 0 bases and J by 2 bases, with 3 bases of the junction left unmatched. CDR1 is MNHEY and CDR2 is SVGEGT in the germline V gene. CDR3 region: CASSYSRGDPYNEQFF. In DNA form, the CDR3 reads TGTGCCAGCAGTTACTCGCGGGGGGACCCCTACAATGAGCAGTTCTTC.

This clonotype was counted a few times. This sequence joins TRBV7-9 and TRBJ2-3, with 11 bases that match TRBD1. The ends lost 5 bases at V and 4 bases at J; junction bases unmatched: 5. This CDR3 contains 15 residues. Germline V gene sequence: CDR1 SEHNR, CDR2 FQNEAQ (reference sequence). CDR3 residues: CASSRGDRGSDTQYF. The CDR3 bases are TGTGCCAGCAGCAGAGGGGACAGGGGGTCAGATACGCAGTATTTT.

The J gene is TRBJ2-1, the V gene TRBV12-3 or TRBV12-4, with 7 bases identical to TRBD2. CDR3 length equals 19 residues. Unmatched junction bases numbered 15, after V lost 0 bases and J lost 4 bases. CDR3 amino acids: CASSLAWPGGTLRYNEQFF. As DNA, the CDR3 is TGTGCCAGCAGTTTAGCGTGGCCCGGGGGGACCCTGAGATACAATGAGCAGTTCTTC.